Here is one T cell receptor beta chain with its context. Profiled with immunoSEQ multiplex PCR; TCRdb holds only in-frame clones, not every one. Among 45,000 to 60,000 clones, roughly 85% were seen once, and the ten largest hold roughly 15%. The entry originates in a study of blood T cell repertoires in COVID-19. Study-wide context: COVID-19 samples collected from the United States, Italy and Spain covered acute and convalescent phases.

This clonotype originated in a human donor in a cohort sampled during active COVID-19. Sequencing was done on a sample of peripheral blood.

The CDR3 DNA is TGTGCCAGCAGCTTAGGCCCTCCAGGGACAACTGAAGCTTTCTTT. The encoded protein is CASSLGPPGTTEAFF. This rearrangement joins TRBV7-2 to TRBJ1-1; possible D gene TRBD1, 6 bases. CDR1 is SGHTA and CDR2 is FQGNSA in the germline V gene. With 1 base removed from V and 5 bases from J, the gap between germline ends came to 14 bases. The CDR3 totals 15 residues. The full variable domain, in which reference TRBV7-2 and TRBJ1-1 provide the parts outside the CDR3, is GAGVSQSPSNKVTEKGKDVELRCDPISGHTALYWYRQSLGQGLEFLIYFQGNSAPDKSGLPSDRFSAERTGGSVSTLTIQRTQQEDSAVYLCASSLGPPGTTEAFFGQGTRLTVV.